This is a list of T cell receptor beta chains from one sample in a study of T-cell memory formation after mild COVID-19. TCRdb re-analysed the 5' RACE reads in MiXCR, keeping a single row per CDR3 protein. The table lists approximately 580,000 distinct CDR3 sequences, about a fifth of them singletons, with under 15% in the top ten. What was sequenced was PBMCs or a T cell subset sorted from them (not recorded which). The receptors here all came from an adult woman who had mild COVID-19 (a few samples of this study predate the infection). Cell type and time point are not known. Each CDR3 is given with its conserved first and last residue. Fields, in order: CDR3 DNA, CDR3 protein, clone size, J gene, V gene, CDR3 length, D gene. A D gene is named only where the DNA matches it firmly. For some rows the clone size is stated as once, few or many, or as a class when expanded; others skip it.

TGTGCCAGCAGTTTTACAAGCGGGGGCTATGAGCAGTTCTTC CASSFTSGGYEQFF few TRBJ2-1 TRBV12-3/TRBV12-4 14 TRBD2
TGCGCCAGCAGCTTAGAAGTCGTGGGCACTGAAGCTTTCTTT CASSLEVVGTEAFF NA TRBJ1-1 TRBV5-1 14 NA
TGTGCCAGCAGTGAAAAGGTATTAGCCGGCCTGAACACTGAAGCTTTCTTT CASSEKVLAGLNTEAFF NA TRBJ1-1 TRBV6-1 17 NA
TGCGCCAGCAGCCAAACAGGGACCAATCAGCCCCAGCATTTT CASSQTGTNQPQHF NA TRBJ1-5 TRBV4-1 14 NA
TGTGCCAGCAGCTCCGAGGGGCGCGGCTCCTACGAGCAGTACTTC CASSSEGRGSYEQYF few TRBJ2-7 TRBV7-9 15 NA
TGTGCCAGCAGCCTGATGGGAGAGTTCGGGGTCCCCTCCTACGAGCAGTACTTC CASSLMGEFGVPSYEQYF NA TRBJ2-7 TRBV14 18 NA
TGTGCCAGCAGCCAAGGTCTCAGGGGTGATGGCTACACCTTC CASSQGLRGDGYTF NA TRBJ1-2 TRBV14 14 NA
TGTGCCAGCAGCATAAAGGTCCCACGGGGGCCGAACAACGAGTACAATGAGCAGTTCTTC CASSIKVPRGPNNEYNEQFF NA TRBJ2-1 TRBV5-6 20 NA
TGTGCTAGTGGTTTGGTACAGGGTGAGGAGACCCAGTACTTC CASGLVQGEETQYF NA TRBJ2-5 TRBV12-5 14 NA
TGTGCCATCAGAGGACAGGGGGGCTCCTACGAGCAGTACTTC CAIRGQGGSYEQYF NA TRBJ2-7 TRBV10-3 14 TRBD1
TGTGCCATCAGCTTATCCCTGGATACGCAGTATTTT CAISLSLDTQYF NA TRBJ2-3 TRBV10-3 12 NA
TGTGCCAGCAGCACCAACCGGTGGGCCGAGCAGTACTTC CASSTNRWAEQYF many TRBJ2-7 TRBV12-3/TRBV12-4 13 NA
TGTGCCAGCAGTATCACTCCTTTTGGCAATCAGCCCCAGCATTTT CASSITPFGNQPQHF few TRBJ1-5 TRBV5-5 15 NA
TGTGCCAGCAGCTTGACAGGGGTTCGGAACGAGCAGTACTTC CASSLTGVRNEQYF many TRBJ2-7 TRBV5-4 14 TRBD1
TGCGCCAGCAGCCAAGTCACAGGGGGCAACTATGGCTACACCTTC CASSQVTGGNYGYTF NA TRBJ1-2 TRBV4-1 15 TRBD1
TGTGCCAGCAGCCCTGCCCCGACAGGGGGTGGTAAAGCAGATACGCAGTATTTT CASSPAPTGGGKADTQYF few TRBJ2-3 TRBV7-9 18 TRBD1
TGTGCCAGCAGCAAGGGAATTATGAACACTGAAGCTTTCTTT CASSKGIMNTEAFF few TRBJ1-1 TRBV12-3/TRBV12-4 14 NA
TGTGCCAGCAGCTTAGAGCTAGCGGGCGAGCAGTACTTC CASSLELAGEQYF NA TRBJ2-7 TRBV11-2 13 TRBD2
TGTGCCAGCTCATCGCTGGCGGGGGACACTGAAGCTTTCTTT CASSSLAGDTEAFF few TRBJ1-1 TRBV18 14 NA
TGTGCCAGCAGTGCTACCGTCCCTTTCGGGGGTGGCTACACCTTC CASSATVPFGGGYTF few TRBJ1-2 TRBV27 15 NA